Listed here are 2 T cell receptor beta chains from one sample, sequenced in a study of T cells after yellow fever vaccination. Each CDR3 protein is one row after TCRdb ran MiXCR on the 5' RACE reads. In the table there are 450,000 to 550,000 distinct CDR3 sequences, 19% of which are singletons. The sequencing used PBMCs, collected 15 days after the yellow fever booster vaccination. The receptors come from a man younger than 40 who received the YFV17D yellow fever vaccine.

A few counts support this clonotype. The rearrangement joins TRBV27 to TRBJ2-2, with 7 positions matching TRBD2. This CDR3 has 15 residues. With 5 bases clipped from V and 3 bases from J, the junction kept 6 bases outside the gene matches. CDR1 and CDR2 from the germline V gene are MNHEY and SMNVEV (reference sequence). The CDR3 region is CASSPGGGDTGELFF. The CDR3 region has the DNA TGTGCCAGCAGTCCAGGCGGGGGTGACACCGGGGAGCTGTTTTTT.

This clonotype came up a few times. The chain joins TRBV20-1 to TRBJ2-5; no clear D gene. Germline V CDR1 and CDR2: DFQATT, SNEGSKA (reference sequence). CDR3 length: 14 amino acids. Trimming removed 0 bases at V and 5 bases at J, with 13 bases between. The chain's CDR3 is CSARDSSRAETQYF. CDR3 nucleotide sequence: TGCAGTGCTAGAGATTCGTCTAGAGCGGAGACCCAGTACTTC.